Following are 13 T cell receptor beta chains from one sample sequenced in a study of blood T cell repertoires in COVID-19. The assay was immunoSEQ multiplex PCR, and TCRdb's table has in-frame clones only and misses some. The sample has 150,000 to 200,000 clones; roughly nine tenths are singletons. Sample: peripheral blood. The receptors derive from a man between 60 and 70 years old with active or convalescent COVID-19.

The chain uses TRBV2 and TRBJ2-5, with D maybe TRBD1 (6 bases). The CDR3 extends over 14 amino acids. The ends were cut back, 5 bases at V and 0 bases at J, with 10 bases in the middle. Germline V CDR1 and CDR2: SNHLY, FYNNEI. The CDR3 nucleotides are TGTGCCAGCAGTTACGACAGGTACCAAGAGACCCAGTACTTC. Its translation is CASSYDRYQETQYF.

V is TRBV7-6 and J is TRBJ2-1; 9 nucleotides line up with TRBD2. This CDR3 comprises 16 residues. Germline CDR1 SGHVS, CDR2 FNYEAQ. J lost 0 bases, V lost 0 bases, and 0 bases had no gene match. The CDR3 region is CASSLASGGSYNEQFF. CDR3 DNA sequence: TGTGCCAGCAGCTTAGCTAGCGGGGGCTCCTACAATGAGCAGTTCTTC.

This clone was detected once. V gene TRBV27 combines with J gene TRBJ2-1; no clear D gene. Trimming took 6 bases from V and 12 from J, leaving 18 bases between them. The CDR3 is 13 residues long. Germline values: CDR1 MNHEY, CDR2 SMNVEV (reference sequence). For the CDR3, the DNA is TGTGCCAGCAGCGAACAGACATCTCTCGGGCAGTTCTTC. Its translation: CASSEQTSLGQFF.

J is TRBJ2-3 and V is TRBV5-1, with 7 bases aligning to TRBD2. Germline CDR1 reads SGHRS; CDR2 reads YFSETQ. The J segment lost 10 bases and the V segment lost 6 bases, leaving 5 bases of the junction unmatched. This CDR3 contains 11 residues. The CDR3 nucleotides read TGCGCCAGCACCTCAGGGAGGGCGCAGTATTTT. Translation: CASTSGRAQYF.

This clone appeared a single time. CDR3 amino acids: CASSLETGEGTDTQYF. The CDR3 DNA reads TGTGCCAGCAGCTTAGAGACCGGGGAGGGCACAGATACGCAGTATTTT. The chain couples TRBV7-6 to TRBJ2-3; D possibly corresponds to TRBD2 (6 bases). This CDR3 spans 16 amino acids. Germline CDR1 reads SGHVS; CDR2 reads FNYEAQ. V was pared by 1 base and J by 1 base, with 12 bases between.

The chain uses TRBV5-1 and TRBJ1-3; D gene unclear. The CDR3 runs to 14 residues. The V end was cut by 2 bases, the J end by 4 bases, with 10 bases between. Germline-derived CDR1 and CDR2 are SGHRS and YFSETQ. CDR3 coding DNA: TGCGCCAGCAGCTTCGGGAATTTGGGAAACACCATATATTTT. Its translation is CASSFGNLGNTIYF.

The V and J genes are TRBV11-2 and TRBJ2-1; TRBD1 aligns across 8 bases. The germline CDR1 and CDR2 sequences are SGHAT and FQNNGV. V lost 4 bases to trimming and J lost 15 bases; unmatched junction nucleotides: 5. The CDR3 runs to 11 residues. The CDR3 region has the DNA TGTGCCAGCAGCTCAGGGGGCCGGCGGTTCTTC. This translates into CASSSGGRRFF. Full variable domain (outside the CDR3, taken from reference TRBV11-2 and TRBJ2-1): EAGVAQSPRYKIIEKRQSVAFWCNPISGHATLYWYQQILGQGPKLLIQFQNNGVVDDSQLPKDRFSAERLKGVDSTLKIQPAKLEDSAVYLCASSSGGRRFFGPGTRLTVL.

The V gene is TRBV5-1, the J gene TRBJ1-6; maybe TRBD1 (5 bases). Germline V lookup: CDR1 SGHRS, CDR2 YFSETQ. This CDR3 region has 14 residues. Trimming cost V 2 bases and J 9 bases, with 12 bases left between them. This CDR3 is CASSFTDQGSPLHF. Written as DNA, the CDR3 is TGCGCCAGCAGCTTTACGGACCAGGGTTCACCCCTCCACTTT. Drawing the rest from reference TRBV5-1 and TRBJ1-6, the complete variable domain is KAGVTQTPRYLIKTRGQQVTLSCSPISGHRSVSWYQQTPGQGLQFLFEYFSETQRNKGNFPGRFSGRQFSNSRSEMNVSTLELGDSALYLCASSFTDQGSPLHFGNGTRLTVT.

This clone was counted between two and nine times. This chain joins TRBV6-1 and TRBJ1-5, with D possibly TRBD1 on 5 matching bases. This CDR3 spans 13 amino acids. Germline lookup yields CDR1 MNHNS and CDR2 SASEGT. Trimming took off 3 bases at V and 2 bases at J, with 5 bases between the two ends. CDR3 loop: CASSEGRNQPQHF. CDR3 nucleotide sequence: TGTGCCAGCAGTGAGGGGCGCAATCAGCCCCAGCATTTT.

This chain joins TRBV4-1 and TRBJ2-7; 7 positions agree with TRBD1. CDR3 length: 17 amino acids. V dropped 1 base and J dropped 3; count of bases not matched to a gene: 12. CDR1 is MGHRA and CDR2 is YSYEKL in the germline V gene. The CDR3 bases are TGCGCCAGCAGCCAAGGCTATGAGACAGGGTATTTCTACGAGCAGTACTTC. This encodes CASSQGYETGYFYEQYF.

The chain couples TRBV4-2 to TRBJ1-2; 10 nucleotides match TRBD1. V was clipped by 0 bases and J by 1 base; unmatched bases: 5. CDR1 and CDR2 from the germline V gene are LGHNA and YNFKEQ. The length of the CDR3 is 17 residues. The CDR3 protein is CASSQDRGTGDNYGYTF. CDR3 nucleotide sequence: TGTGCCAGCAGCCAAGATCGGGGGACAGGGGATAACTATGGCTACACCTTC.

V and J are TRBV5-1 and TRBJ1-4, with 7 bases matching TRBD1. The ends lost 0 bases at V and 6 bases at J; junction bases unmatched: 2. The CDR3 runs to 14 residues. CDR1 and CDR2 from the germline V gene are SGHRS and YFSETQ. DNA for the CDR3: TGCGCCAGCAGCTTGGAGGGGGCGGATGAAAAACTGTTTTTT. Translated: CASSLEGADEKLFF.

This clone showed up just once. The genes are TRBV18 and TRBJ1-6; 8 bases are shared with TRBD1. The CDR3 covers 15 residues. Germline trimming cut 6 bases from V and 8 bases from J; bases unmatched to any gene: 9. Germline V gene data show CDR1 as KGHSH and CDR2 as LQKENI. The CDR3 nucleotides read TGTGCCAGCTCCCTGGACAGGGTTGATCATTCACCCCTCCACTTT. This codes for CASSLDRVDHSPLHF.